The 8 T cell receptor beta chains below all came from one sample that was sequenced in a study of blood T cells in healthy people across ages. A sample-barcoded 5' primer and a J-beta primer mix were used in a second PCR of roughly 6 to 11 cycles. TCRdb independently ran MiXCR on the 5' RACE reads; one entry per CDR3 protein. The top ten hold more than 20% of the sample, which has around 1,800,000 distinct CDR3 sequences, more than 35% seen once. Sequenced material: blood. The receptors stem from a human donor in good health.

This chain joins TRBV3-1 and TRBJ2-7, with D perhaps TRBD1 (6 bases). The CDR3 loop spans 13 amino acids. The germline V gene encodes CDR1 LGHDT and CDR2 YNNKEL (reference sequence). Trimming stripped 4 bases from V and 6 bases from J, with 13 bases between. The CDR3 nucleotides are TGTGCCAGCAGCCCCTCAGGGGTCACCGAGCAGTACTTC. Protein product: CASSPSGVTEQYF.

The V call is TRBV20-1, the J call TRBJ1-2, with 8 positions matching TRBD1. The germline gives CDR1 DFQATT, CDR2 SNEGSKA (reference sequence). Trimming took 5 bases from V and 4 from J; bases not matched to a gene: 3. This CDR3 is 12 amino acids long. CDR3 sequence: CSAGQGSYGYTF. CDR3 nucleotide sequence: TGCAGTGCTGGACAGGGTAGCTATGGCTACACCTTC.

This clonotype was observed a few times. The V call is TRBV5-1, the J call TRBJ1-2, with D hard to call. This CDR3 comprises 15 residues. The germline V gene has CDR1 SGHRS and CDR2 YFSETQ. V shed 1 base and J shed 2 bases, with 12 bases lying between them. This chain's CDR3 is CASSLIGLINYGYTF. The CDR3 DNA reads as TGCGCCAGCAGCTTGATTGGCCTCATAAACTATGGCTACACCTTC.

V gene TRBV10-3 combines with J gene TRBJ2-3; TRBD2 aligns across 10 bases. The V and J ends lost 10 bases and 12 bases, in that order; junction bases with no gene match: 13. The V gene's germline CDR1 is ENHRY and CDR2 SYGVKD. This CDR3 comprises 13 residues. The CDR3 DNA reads TGTGCCACTAGCGGGGGCCAACAAGAGACCCAGTATTTT. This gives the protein CATSGGQQETQYF.

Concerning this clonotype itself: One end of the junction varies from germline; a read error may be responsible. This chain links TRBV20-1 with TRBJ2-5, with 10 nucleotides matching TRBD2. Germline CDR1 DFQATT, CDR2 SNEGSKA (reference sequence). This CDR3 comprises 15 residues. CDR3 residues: CSARVLAGDQEAQYF. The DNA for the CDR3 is TGCAGTGCTAGAGTGCTAGCGGGGGACCAAGAGGCCCAGTACTTC.

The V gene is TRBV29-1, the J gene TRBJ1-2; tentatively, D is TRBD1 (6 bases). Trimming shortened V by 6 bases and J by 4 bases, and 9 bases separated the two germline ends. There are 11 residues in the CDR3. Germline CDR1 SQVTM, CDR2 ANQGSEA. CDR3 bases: TGCAGCGTACAGGGTTCCTATGGCTACACCTTC. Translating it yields CSVQGSYGYTF. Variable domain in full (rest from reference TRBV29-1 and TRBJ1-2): SAVISQKPSRDICQRGTSLTIQCQVDSQVTMMFWYRQQPGQSLTLIATANQGSEATYESGFVIDKFPISRPNLTFSTLTVSNMSPEDSSIYLCSVQGSYGYTFGSGTRLTVV.

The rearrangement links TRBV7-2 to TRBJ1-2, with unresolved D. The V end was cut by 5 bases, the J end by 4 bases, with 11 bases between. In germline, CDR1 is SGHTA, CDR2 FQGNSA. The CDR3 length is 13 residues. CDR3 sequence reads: CASSPLSTYGYTF. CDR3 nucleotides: TGTGCCAGCAGCCCCTTATCGACCTATGGCTACACCTTC.

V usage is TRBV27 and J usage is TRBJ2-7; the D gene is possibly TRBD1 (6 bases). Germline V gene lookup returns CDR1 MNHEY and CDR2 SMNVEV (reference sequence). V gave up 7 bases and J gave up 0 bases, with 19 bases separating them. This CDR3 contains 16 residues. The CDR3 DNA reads TGTGCCAGCACATACCCCGGGACACCGCCCTCCTACGAGCAGTACTTC. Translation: CASTYPGTPPSYEQYF.